This TCR beta chain was retrieved from a study of T cells expressing NK-cell markers (dated by TCRdb to between 2020 and 2021). Describing the broader study: Three sorted T-cell subsets (CD3+CD56+NKG2C+, CD3+CD56+NKG2C- and CD3+CD56-NKG2C+) from eight donors had their TCR beta-chain repertoires profiled. Among the eight sequenced donors, only one was HCMV-seronegative, while the other seven were HCMV-seropositive. Randomly selected healthy volunteers, three men and five women, were used as the eight sequenced donors. Sequencing of the libraries produced 2 x 150 bp reads on Illumina HiSeq 2000/2500, MiSeq or NextSeq. Study-level results and caveats: In several donors, the dominant CD3+CD56+NKG2C+ clonotypes were found to rank among the top 10 CD8+ clonotypes and to make up about 1.0-7.5% of CD8+ T cells. Those dominant clonotypes were again the most abundant among CD3+CD56-NKG2C+ cells in a few donors, at roughly 25-65%. Whether the expanded NKG2C-expressing T cell clones were specific for HCMV antigens remained unclear.

As to this clonotype: Its antigen remains unidentified.

Looking up the germline V gene (reference sequence) yields CDR1 SEHNR and CDR2 FQNEAQ. The CDR3 runs 15 residues from the cysteine to the phenylalanine. The record lacks a DNA sequence. TCRdb shows the sequencer as Illumina HiSeq 2000. The TCR beta cDNA libraries were made using 5'RACE template switching, a step that added both a universal primer site and unique molecular identifiers. cDNA synthesis was primed from the TCR beta constant segment and was followed by two successive PCR amplification steps. From the authors' description of their analysis: MIGEC handled demultiplexing of the reads and grouping by UMI, while MiTCR was used to assemble and quantify clonotypes. Only TCR cDNA sequences supported by at least two reads were kept to exclude erroneous sequences. The tcR package was used for downstream repertoire analysis, and clonotypes were matched between fractions using CDR3 nucleotide sequence together with V segment. VDJmatch was used to annotate antigen specificity against VDJdb, with one amino acid substitution in CDR3 permitted. After TCRdb reprocessed the reads, each CDR3 protein sequence was kept as one row, without DNA. The V and J calls shown here were made by TCRdb, not taken from the authors' results. This sample's listing comprises roughly 180,000 distinct CDR3 sequences. 20% to 25% of the sample belongs to the ten largest clones.

HCMV serostatus was determined by detecting HCMV-specific IgG in serum with a commercial ELISA kit. Ficoll density gradient centrifugation was used to isolate peripheral blood mononuclear cells from blood. The sample taken for sequencing was blood T cells: a sorted CD56 or NKG2C T cell subset, CD4+ or CD8+ T cells, or bulk PBMC T cells (not recorded which). The rearrangement combines TRBV7-9 with TRBJ2-5; TCRdb lists TRBD1, though no DNA is available to test this call. This clonotype originated in a man aged 18 to 69 in good health. CDR3 region: CASSLQAGAQETQYF.